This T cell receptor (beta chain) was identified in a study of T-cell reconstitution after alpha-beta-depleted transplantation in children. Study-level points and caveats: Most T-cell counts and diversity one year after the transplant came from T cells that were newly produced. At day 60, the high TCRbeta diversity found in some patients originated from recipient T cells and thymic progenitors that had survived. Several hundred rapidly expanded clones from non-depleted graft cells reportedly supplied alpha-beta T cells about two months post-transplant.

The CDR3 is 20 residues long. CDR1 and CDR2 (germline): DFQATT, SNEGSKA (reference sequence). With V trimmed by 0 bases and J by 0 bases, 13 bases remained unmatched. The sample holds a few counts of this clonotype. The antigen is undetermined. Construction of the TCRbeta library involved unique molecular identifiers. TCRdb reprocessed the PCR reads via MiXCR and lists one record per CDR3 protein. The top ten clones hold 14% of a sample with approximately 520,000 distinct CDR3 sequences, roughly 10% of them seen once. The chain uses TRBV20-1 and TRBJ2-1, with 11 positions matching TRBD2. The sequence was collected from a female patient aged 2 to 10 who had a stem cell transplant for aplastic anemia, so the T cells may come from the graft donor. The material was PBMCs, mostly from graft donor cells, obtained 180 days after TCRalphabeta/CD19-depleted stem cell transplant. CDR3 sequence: CSARDDLGLAVPSSYNEQFF. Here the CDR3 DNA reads TGCAGTGCTAGAGATGACTTGGGACTAGCGGTCCCGAGCTCCTACAATGAGCAGTTCTTC.